One and the same sample provided the 22 T cell receptor beta chains below, sequenced in a study of control samples from healthy donors and cancer patients. The table came from immunoSEQ multiplex PCR; TCRdb's copy has only in-frame clones and leaves some out. Among about 75,000 clones, around 94% were seen once, and the ten largest hold under 7.5%. The sequencing sample was made of blood. These receptors came from a woman aged 40 to 50 in good health.

This clone was detected only once. This chain links TRBV5-6 with TRBJ2-7; D is uncertain. V was trimmed by 0 bases and J by 2 bases, leaving 6 bases between them. This CDR3 is built from 13 residues. In germline, CDR1 is SGHDT, CDR2 YYEEEE. The CDR3 DNA reads TGTGCCAGCAGCTTGGGTCCGACCTACGAGCAGTACTTC. Protein: CASSLGPTYEQYF.

V is TRBV5-1 and J is TRBJ1-2; no reliable D call. Germline V gene sequence: CDR1 SGHRS, CDR2 YFSETQ. The CDR3 consists of 16 residues. With 1 base removed from V and 3 bases from J, the gap between germline ends came to 16 bases. The CDR3 DNA reads TGCGCCAGCAGCTTGTCGGCAGTCGGTACAGACTATGGCTACACCTTC. Amino acids: CASSLSAVGTDYGYTF.

This chain links TRBV30 with TRBJ1-1, with 8 bases fitting TRBD1. Germline CDR1 GTSNPN, CDR2 SVGIG (reference sequence). Trimming cost V 7 bases and J 11 bases; bases outside gene matches: 9. The CDR3 extends over 11 amino acids. The CDR3 sequence: CASHRTGRAFF. CDR3 coding DNA: TGTGCCTCCCATAGGACAGGGCGGGCTTTCTTT.

The chain has TRBV24-1 and TRBJ1-3; 9 bases match TRBD1. This CDR3 is 13 amino acids long. J was trimmed by 4 bases and V by 12 bases; bases with no gene match: 6. The germline V gene has CDR1 KGHDR and CDR2 SFDVKD. The CDR3 loop is CACGQGYGNTIYF. The CDR3 DNA sequence: TGTGCCTGCGGACAGGGGTACGGAAACACCATATATTTT.

This rearrangement joins TRBV12-3 or TRBV12-4 to TRBJ1-1; D unclear. V was shortened by 3 bases and J by 4 bases, with 9 bases between the two germline ends. The CDR3 is 13 residues long. For the CDR3, the DNA is TGTGCCAGCAGTTTCCCCCGGGTCACTGAAGCTTTCTTT. It codes for CASSFPRVTEAFF.

The rearrangement links TRBV28 to TRBJ1-6; 10 bases map to TRBD1. The CDR3 runs 14 residues. Germline CDR1 is MDHEN and CDR2 is SYDVKM. The ends lost 6 bases at V and 9 bases at J; junction bases unmatched: 5. The CDR3 loop is CASRLDRGPSPLHF. CDR3 sequence (DNA): TGTGCCAGCAGGCTTGACAGGGGGCCTTCACCCCTCCACTTT.

This chain's CDR3 is CASSRGPRGSNQPQHF. The CDR3 nucleotides are TGTGCCAGCAGCCGGGGGCCACGGGGCTCCAATCAGCCCCAGCATTTT. The chain links TRBV4-2 to TRBJ1-5; tentatively, D is TRBD1 (6 bases). V was cut by 4 bases and J by 3 bases, with 16 bases left in between. Germline loops: CDR1 LGHNA, CDR2 YNFKEQ. The CDR3 runs 16 residues.

The rearrangement uses TRBV9 and TRBJ1-1; D is unresolved. Trimming stripped 2 bases from V and 0 bases from J, with 2 bases between. The CDR3 runs 12 residues. Germline CDR1 SGDLS, CDR2 YYNGEE. The CDR3 DNA follows: TGTGCCAGCAGCGTTCTGAACACTGAAGCTTTCTTT. This codes for CASSVLNTEAFF.

This clone showed up just once. The CDR3 DNA is TGTGCCACTAGACAGGGCGCGGTGGAGACCCAGTACTTC. Translated: CATRQGAVETQYF. The V gene is TRBV6-5, the J gene TRBJ2-5; 7 positions agree with TRBD1. CDR1 is MNHEY, CDR2 SVGAGI, per germline. This CDR3 has 13 residues. V lost 10 bases to trimming and J lost 5 bases; unmatched junction nucleotides: 10.

This clone was seen a single time. V gene TRBV2 combines with J gene TRBJ1-5, with 11 bases fitting TRBD1. After removal of 6 bases from V and 4 bases from J, the junction contained 2 bases not matched to a gene. CDR1 and CDR2 (germline): SNHLY, FYNNEI. The CDR3 is made up of 14 amino acids. The CDR3 region is CASSGTGGNQPQHF. The DNA of the CDR3 is TGTGCCAGCAGCGGGACAGGGGGAAATCAGCCCCAGCATTTT.

This chain joins TRBV11-3 and TRBJ2-7, with 7 positions matching TRBD2. With V trimmed by 5 bases and J by 5 bases, 6 bases remained unmatched. CDR1 is SGHNT, CDR2 YENEEA, per germline. The CDR3 contains 13 residues. CDR3: CASSPGGGDEQYF. In DNA form, the CDR3 reads TGTGCCAGCAGCCCGGGGGGTGGAGACGAGCAGTACTTC.

The rearrangement uses TRBV3-1 (or the pseudogene TRBV3-2) and TRBJ1-4, with unresolved D. This CDR3 is built from 14 residues. The germline gives CDR1 LGHDT, CDR2 YNNKEL (reference sequence). V gave up 4 bases and J gave up 3 bases, with 9 bases separating them. The CDR3 DNA sequence: TGTGCCAGCAGCCTTCGAATGGCTAATGAAAAACTGTTTTTT. Its protein is CASSLRMANEKLFF.

This rearrangement joins TRBV9 to TRBJ2-3; TRBD1 might be the D (6 bases). Germline CDR1 SGDLS, CDR2 YYNGEE. Trimming took 7 bases from V and 6 from J, leaving 9 bases between them. CDR3 size: 11 residues. CDR3 residues: CASGGSDTQYF. CDR3 nucleotides: TGTGCCAGCGGGGGCTCGGATACGCAGTATTTT.

V gene TRBV3-1 (or the pseudogene TRBV3-2) combines with J gene TRBJ2-1; TRBD2 agrees at 8 bases. The CDR3 has 14 residues. Germline loops: CDR1 LGHDT, CDR2 YNNKEL (reference sequence). Trimming cost V 1 base and J 5 bases; bases outside gene matches: 1. The CDR3 loop reads CASSQVLADNEQFF. The CDR3 nucleotides read TGTGCCAGCAGCCAAGTACTAGCGGACAATGAGCAGTTCTTC.

The CDR3 region has the DNA TGTGCCAGCTCACCTATACAGAGCTCCTATAATTCACCCCTCCACTTT. Its protein is CASSPIQSSYNSPLHF. J is TRBJ1-6 and V is TRBV18; D ambiguous. The CDR3 consists of 16 residues. Germline V gives CDR1 KGHSH, CDR2 LQKENI. The V end lost 3 bases, the J end lost 0 bases, and 9 bases lay between the germline ends. Combining the CDR3 with reference TRBV18 and TRBJ1-6 gives the whole variable domain NAGVMQNPRHLVRRRGQEARLRCSPMKGHSHVYWYRQLPEEGLKFMVYLQKENIIDESGMPKERFSAEFPKEGPSILRIQQVVRGDSAAYFCASSPIQSSYNSPLHFGNGTRLTVT.

This chain connects TRBV6-2 or TRBV6-3 to TRBJ1-1; the D is unclear. Deletions cut 2 bases from V and 4 bases from J, with 8 bases between. Germline V gives CDR1 MNHEY, CDR2 SVGEGT. The CDR3 consists of 13 residues. The CDR3 loop is CASSYGGLTEAFF. Here the CDR3 DNA reads TGTGCCAGCAGTTACGGTGGCCTCACTGAAGCTTTCTTT.

The CDR3 DNA is TGTGCCAGCAGCACTACAGGGGGCGGTGAGACCCAGTACTTC. It is translated as CASSTTGGGETQYF. The chain joins TRBV7-3 to TRBJ2-5; the match to TRBD1 covers 9 bases. The J segment lost 5 bases and the V segment lost 5 bases, leaving 6 bases of the junction unmatched. Germline V gene data show CDR1 as SGHTA and CDR2 as FQGTGA. There are 14 residues in the CDR3.

V is TRBV29-1 and J is TRBJ2-7, with 7 bases matching TRBD2. This CDR3 has 14 amino acids. The junction had 14 bases not matched to a gene; V was cut back by 8 bases and J by 4 bases. Germline V gene lookup returns CDR1 SQVTM and CDR2 ANQGSEA. For the CDR3, the DNA is TGCAGCCCTCCCCTTGGGGCGGGAGCTTACGAGCAGTACTTC. Translating gives CSPPLGAGAYEQYF.

V usage is TRBV19 and J usage is TRBJ1-5; 10 bases match TRBD1. The CDR3 loop spans 21 amino acids. CDR1 and CDR2 (germline): LNHDA, SQIVND (reference sequence). V was clipped by 0 bases and J by 0 bases; unmatched bases: 14. CDR3 residues: CASSIDYVGQGVGYSNQPQHF. The CDR3 DNA reads as TGTGCCAGTAGTATAGATTATGTAGGACAGGGGGTTGGATATAGCAATCAGCCCCAGCATTTT.

This chain joins TRBV5-4 and TRBJ2-7; a weak D match, TRBD2 (6 bases). The CDR3 loop spans 15 amino acids. Germline V gene data show CDR1 as SGHNT and CDR2 as YYREEE (reference sequence). Trimming took 4 bases from V and 3 from J, leaving 17 bases between them. Here the CDR3 DNA reads TGTGCCAGCAGCCCGGGCTTCGGGACTGGCTACGAGCAGTACTTC. Amino acids: CASSPGFGTGYEQYF.

V is TRBV27 and J is TRBJ2-7, with D possibly being TRBD1 (5 bases). CDR1 MNHEY and CDR2 SMNVEV come from the germline V gene (reference sequence). Trimming removed 2 bases from V and 2 bases from J, with 10 bases in between. The CDR3 extends over 14 amino acids. CDR3 region: CASSLRGSPYEQYF. The CDR3 DNA follows: TGTGCCAGCAGTTTAAGGGGTTCTCCCTACGAGCAGTACTTC.

V and J are TRBV19 and TRBJ1-1, with D unclear. The germline V and J ends were trimmed by 0 bases and 5 bases, with 16 bases remaining between them. The CDR3 length is 16 residues. Germline V CDR1 and CDR2: LNHDA, SQIVND (reference sequence). Written as DNA, the CDR3 is TGTGCCAGTAGTATAGACCCCGCATATCCGGGTACTGAAGCTTTCTTT. Translating gives CASSIDPAYPGTEAFF. The variable domain in full, with the rest retrieved from reference TRBV19 and TRBJ1-1, is DGGITQSPKYLFRKEGQNVTLSCEQNLNHDAMYWYRQDPGQGLRLIYYSQIVNDFQKGDIAEGYSVSREKKESFPLTVTSAQKNPTAFYLCASSIDPAYPGTEAFFGQGTRLTVV.